Presented here are 16 T cell receptor beta chains from one specimen sequenced in a study of T cell repertoires in cytomegalovirus infection. TCRdb recomputed calls from the reads with MiXCR, one row per CDR3 protein. The data show about 180,000 distinct CDR3 sequences, with about 15% seen just once and almost 25% held by the top ten. Sequencing was performed on CD8+ T cells from PBMCs. These receptors came from a human donor in good health (CMV status not recorded). Some clones in this sample may be carry-over from other donors' samples.

V gene TRBV7-9 combines with J gene TRBJ1-2; TRBD1 aligns across 7 bases. The length of the CDR3 is 16 residues. In germline, CDR1 is SEHNR, CDR2 FQNEAQ (reference sequence). V shed 4 bases, J shed 0 bases, and the junction held 8 bases outside the gene matches. CDR3 loop: CASSSDRDFTNYGYTF. CDR3 DNA: TGTGCCAGCAGCTCCGACAGGGACTTTACTAACTATGGCTACACCTTC.

The CDR3 DNA follows: TGCGCCAGCAGCTCTACAGCGAGTGTTGACAATGAGCAGTTCTTC. The encoded protein is CASSSTASVDNEQFF. The rearrangement joins TRBV5-1 to TRBJ2-1; D is unresolved. V was trimmed by 3 bases and J by 5 bases, leaving 15 bases between them. The CDR3 extends over 15 amino acids. Germline values: CDR1 SGHRS, CDR2 YFSETQ.

The chain uses TRBV10-3 and TRBJ2-7; D is unclear. The germline V gene has CDR1 ENHRY and CDR2 SYGVKD. The CDR3 covers 12 residues. V shed 3 bases and J shed 5 bases, with 8 bases lying between them. CDR3: CAISDPGNEQYF. CDR3 coding DNA: TGTGCCATCAGTGACCCCGGAAACGAGCAGTACTTC.

The chain links TRBV25-1 to TRBJ1-2; no reliable D call. The ends were cut back, 8 bases at V and 4 bases at J, with 14 bases in the middle. This CDR3 comprises 13 residues. Germline V gene sequence: CDR1 MGHDK, CDR2 SYGVNS. This CDR3 reads CASAPGLGYGYTF. Written as DNA, the CDR3 is TGTGCCAGCGCCCCCGGTCTCGGCTATGGCTACACCTTC.

This clonotype was seen repeatedly, ten times or more. The gene calls are TRBV6-5 and TRBJ2-7, with D perhaps given as TRBD1 or TRBD2 (5 bases each). Germline CDR1 and CDR2: MNHEY and SVGAGI. The CDR3 sequence is 15 residues long. The V end was cut by 4 bases, the J end by 0 bases, with 13 bases between. The CDR3 DNA sequence: TGTGCCAGCAGTTCAGGCCGGGACGCCTCCTACGAGCAGTACTTC. It specifies CASSSGRDASYEQYF.

The chain recombines TRBV6-6 with TRBJ1-6; D uncertain. This CDR3 contains 16 residues. Trimming took off 4 bases at V and 10 bases at J, with 20 bases between the two ends. Germline V gene sequence: CDR1 MNHNY, CDR2 SVGAGI (reference sequence). This chain's CDR3 is CASSWAIARLSSPLHF. CDR3 nucleotide sequence: TGTGCCAGCAGTTGGGCGATCGCCCGATTAAGCTCACCCCTCCACTTT.

V and J are TRBV5-6 and TRBJ2-1; D is uncertain. The length of the CDR3 is 15 residues. V was pared by 0 bases and J by 2 bases, with 9 bases between. Looked up from germline, CDR1 is SGHDT and CDR2 is YYEEEE. The CDR3 DNA reads as TGTGCCAGCAGCTTGGGGCAGAGAGCCTACAATGAGCAGTTCTTC. Residues: CASSLGQRAYNEQFF.

This clonotype showed up many times. The chain has TRBV6-1 and TRBJ1-3; D remains ambiguous. V lost 7 bases and J lost 4, with 14 bases in between. CDR1 and CDR2 from the germline V gene are MNHNS and SASEGT. The CDR3 covers 14 residues. CDR3 residues: CASIMGIRGNTIYF. In nucleotides, the CDR3 is TGTGCCAGCATTATGGGGATTCGAGGAAACACCATATATTTT.

This chain joins TRBV7-9 and TRBJ1-2; 7 bases map to TRBD1. Germline trimming cut 5 bases from V and 6 bases from J; bases unmatched to any gene: 9. The germline V gene encodes CDR1 SEHNR and CDR2 FQNEAQ (reference sequence). This CDR3 is 14 amino acids long. CDR3 sequence reads: CASSLQTGMDGYTF. Written as DNA, the CDR3 is TGTGCCAGCAGCCTCCAGACAGGGATGGATGGCTACACCTTC.

This clonotype was found a few times. The chain employs TRBV7-6 and TRBJ2-7; no definite D call. Germline V gene data show CDR1 as SGHVS and CDR2 as FNYEAQ. V gave up 3 bases and J gave up 3 bases, with 9 bases separating them. This CDR3 is built from 13 residues. CDR3 DNA sequence: TGTGCCAGCAGCTTCGGGCCGAACTACGAGCAGTACTTC. It translates to CASSFGPNYEQYF.

This clonotype came up a few times. This rearrangement joins TRBV7-8 to TRBJ2-5; TRBD1 agrees at 7 bases. The V gene's germline CDR1 is SGHVS and CDR2 FQNEAQ. The V segment lost 3 bases and the J segment 1 base; nucleotides outside the gene matches: 8. This CDR3 comprises 16 residues. As DNA, the CDR3 is TGTGCCAGCAGCTTTTATCCTTGGGACAGCCAAGAGACCCAGTACTTC. Residues: CASSFYPWDSQETQYF.

This chain uses TRBV25-1 with TRBJ1-1; D is unresolved. The CDR3 runs 13 residues. Trimming cost V 5 bases and J 4 bases, with 11 bases left between them. The V gene's germline CDR1 is MGHDK and CDR2 SYGVNS. The CDR3 DNA is TGTGCCAGCAGTCGAGCGGACCTCACTGAAGCTTTCTTT. It yields the protein CASSRADLTEAFF.

This clonotype was detected a few times. V and J are TRBV30 and TRBJ2-7; weak D call: TRBD2 (5 bases). CDR1 and CDR2 from the germline V gene are GTSNPN and SVGIG (reference sequence). The V end lost 2 bases, the J end lost 6 bases, and 17 bases lay between the germline ends. The CDR3 extends over 14 amino acids. The DNA for the CDR3 is TGTGCCTGGAGTAAGGACTCGGAGTCGGGCGAGCAGTACTTC. Its translation is CAWSKDSESGEQYF.

The chain recombines TRBV4-3 with TRBJ2-1; 8 bases are a match to TRBD1. In germline, CDR1 is LGHNA, CDR2 YSLEER. The CDR3 has 16 residues. V shed 1 base, J shed 7 bases, and the junction held 9 bases outside the gene matches. CDR3 coding DNA: TGCGCCAGCAGCCAAGTCAGTCGGGACAGGTTGAATGAGCAGTTCTTC. The encoded protein is CASSQVSRDRLNEQFF.

This clonotype was counted between two and nine times. The chain is built from TRBV15 and TRBJ2-7; possibly TRBD1 or TRBD2 for D (5 bases each). Trimming removed 5 bases from V and 1 base from J, with 15 bases in between. The CDR3 loop spans 15 amino acids. Germline V gene data show CDR1 as LNHNV and CDR2 as YYDKDF (reference sequence). The CDR3 loop is CATSGAGTGSYEQYF. CDR3 nucleotide sequence: TGTGCCACCAGCGGTGCCGGGACGGGTTCCTACGAGCAGTACTTC.

This clonotype turned up a few times. The CDR3 sequence is CASCVQGALDEQFF. The CDR3, as DNA: TGTGCCAGCTGCGTACAGGGGGCACTAGATGAGCAGTTCTTC. The chain recombines TRBV6-2 or TRBV6-3 with TRBJ2-1; 9 positions match TRBD1. CDR3 length: 14 residues. From germline, CDR1 is MNHEY and CDR2 SVGEGT. The ends lost 8 bases at V and 8 bases at J; junction bases unmatched: 10.